This passage covers 16 T cell receptor beta chains from one sample sequenced in a study of blood T cell repertoires in COVID-19. The data were produced by immunoSEQ multiplex PCR, yet TCRdb's version contains in-frame clones alone and is incomplete. The table records some 65,000 clones, 65% to 90% of them present only once. Sequenced: peripheral blood. The receptor set was obtained from a man older than 75 with acute or convalescent COVID-19.

This clone was detected only a few times. This chain connects TRBV6-4 to TRBJ1-2; D call uncertain. V was clipped by 4 bases and J by 7 bases, with 19 bases between them. Germline V gene sequence: CDR1 MRHNA, CDR2 SNTAGT. The CDR3 runs 15 residues. The CDR3 spells CASSGSSAGSSGYTF. As DNA, the CDR3 is TGTGCCAGCAGTGGCTCGTCCGCGGGGTCATCTGGCTACACCTTC.

The chain links TRBV7-9 to TRBJ2-5; D gene ambiguous. The germline V gene encodes CDR1 SEHNR and CDR2 FQNEAQ (reference sequence). V lost 0 bases to trimming and J lost 5 bases, with 4 bases between them. This CDR3 spans 12 amino acids. CDR3 sequence: CASSLARETQYF. The CDR3 region has the DNA TGTGCCAGCAGCTTAGCGCGCGAGACCCAGTACTTC.

The chain carries TRBV9 and TRBJ2-1; 8 bases line up with TRBD2. The trim removed 3 bases at V and 8 bases at J, leaving 19 bases unmatched. The CDR3 runs 18 residues. Germline V gene lookup returns CDR1 SGDLS and CDR2 YYNGEE. The CDR3 nucleotides are TGTGCCAGCAGCGCCCGACCTCGTACTAGCGGCGCGGGGGATGAGCAGTTCTTC. Its translation is CASSARPRTSGAGDEQFF.

This chain uses TRBV5-8 with TRBJ2-2; possibly TRBD1 for D (6 bases). The V end was cut by 3 bases, the J end by 3 bases, with 12 bases between. This CDR3 contains 15 residues. Germline CDR1 SGHTS, CDR2 YDEGEE. The CDR3: CASSSTDRDTGELFF. CDR3 coding DNA: TGTGCCAGCAGCTCCACGGACAGAGACACCGGGGAGCTGTTTTTT.

This clone was seen once. This sequence joins TRBV19 and TRBJ1-3, with D uncertain. The CDR3 covers 17 residues. Germline V gene lookup returns CDR1 LNHDA and CDR2 SQIVND (reference sequence). V lost 4 bases and J lost 0, with 16 bases in between. The CDR3 spells CASSTTNTALSGNTIYF. CDR3 coding DNA: TGTGCCAGTAGTACCACCAATACTGCGCTCTCTGGAAACACCATATATTTT.

The genes are TRBV23-1 and TRBJ2-5; D possibly corresponds to TRBD1 (5 bases). TRBV23-1 is an ORF; its function is uncertain. The V gene lost 6 bases and the J gene lost 1 base, with 18 bases spanning the gap. This CDR3 comprises 16 residues. CDR3 nucleotide sequence: TGCGCCAGCAGACCTCAGGGCCCCGAATTCCAAGAGACCCAGTACTTC. This translates into CASRPQGPEFQETQYF.

CDR3 nucleotide sequence: TGTGCCAGCAGCCTGAGGGGGATTAATGAAAAACTGTTTTTT. This sequence encodes CASSLRGINEKLFF. The V gene is TRBV11-3, the J gene TRBJ1-4; perhaps TRBD1 as D (6 bases). V lost 5 bases to trimming and J lost 4 bases, with 11 bases between them. This CDR3 is built from 14 residues. Germline V CDR1 and CDR2: SGHNT, YENEEA.

V is TRBV25-1 and J is TRBJ2-1, with 12 bases aligning to TRBD2. J lost 8 bases, V lost 5 bases, and 10 bases had no gene match. The germline gives CDR1 MGHDK, CDR2 SYGVNS. The CDR3 is 16 residues long. The CDR3 nucleotides are TGTGCCAGCAGTTCTAGCGGGGGGGTTCTACAATATGAGCAGTTCTTC. Its protein is CASSSSGGVLQYEQFF. Using reference TRBV25-1 and TRBJ2-1 for the parts outside the CDR3, the full variable domain is EADIYQTPRYLVIGTGKKITLECSQTMGHDKMYWYQQDPGMELHLIHYSYGVNSTEKGDLSSESTVSRIRTEHFPLTLESARPSHTSQYLCASSSSGGVLQYEQFFGPGTRLTVL.

The sample holds a few counts of this clone. The chain has TRBV15 and TRBJ1-4, with TRBD1 as a possible D gene (5 bases). V was pared by 0 bases and J by 10 bases, with 12 bases between. CDR1 and CDR2 from the germline V gene are LNHNV and YYDKDF (reference sequence). This CDR3 is 14 amino acids long. CDR3 bases: TGTGCCACCAGCAGAGATCAAGAAAGGGGAAAACTGTTTTTT. It is translated as CATSRDQERGKLFF.

This clone was observed a few times. The V gene is TRBV5-1, the J gene TRBJ1-4, with 9 positions matching TRBD1. V shed 4 bases and J 6 bases; nucleotides not matched to a gene: 7. CDR3 length: 15 residues. The V gene's germline CDR1 is SGHRS and CDR2 YFSETQ. The CDR3 sequence is CASSGWTGADEKLFF. The CDR3 DNA sequence: TGCGCCAGCAGCGGTTGGACAGGGGCAGATGAAAAACTGTTTTTT.

The chain is built from TRBV9 and TRBJ2-2; 7 nucleotides align to TRBD2. Trimming at V came to 0 bases and at J to 5 bases, leaving 7 bases not matched to a gene. Germline lookup yields CDR1 SGDLS and CDR2 YYNGEE. CDR3 length equals 16 residues. CDR3 loop: CASSVAGRGRTGELFF. As DNA, the CDR3 is TGTGCCAGCAGCGTAGCTGGGAGGGGACGGACCGGGGAGCTGTTTTTT.

The J gene is TRBJ2-1, the V gene TRBV5-1, with 7 bases that match TRBD2. Germline trimming cut 1 base from V and 5 bases from J; bases unmatched to any gene: 6. Looked up from germline, CDR1 is SGHRS and CDR2 is YFSETQ. The CDR3 length is 15 residues. The CDR3 DNA follows: TGCGCCAGCAGCTTGAAATCTAGCGGTAACAATGAGCAGTTCTTC. Its protein product is CASSLKSSGNNEQFF.

The gene calls are TRBV12-3 or TRBV12-4 and TRBJ1-1, with D perhaps matching TRBD1 (5 bases). The CDR3 length is 13 residues. With 7 bases removed from V and 5 bases from J, the gap between germline ends came to 14 bases. DNA for the CDR3: TGTGCCAGCAACGATCCTAGGGGAACTGAAGCTTTCTTT. Its translation is CASNDPRGTEAFF.

The chain couples TRBV19 to TRBJ1-6; possibly TRBD1 for D (6 bases). Germline CDR1 reads LNHDA; CDR2 reads SQIVND (reference sequence). V lost 6 bases, J lost 5 bases, and 11 bases lay in between. The CDR3 runs 14 residues. The CDR3 DNA reads TGTGCCAGTAGGGAACAGGGAAATAATTCACCCCTCCACTTT. It is translated as CASREQGNNSPLHF.

The chain recombines TRBV7-2 with TRBJ2-3; D not resolved. Trimming removed 0 bases from V and 1 base from J, with 5 bases in between. Germline values: CDR1 SGHTA, CDR2 FQGNSA. The CDR3 is 14 amino acids. CDR3 DNA sequence: TGTGCCAGCAGCTTAGCGGCCCGCACAGATACGCAGTATTTT. Translated, it gives CASSLAARTDTQYF.

The J gene is TRBJ1-1, the V gene TRBV11-2, with D maybe TRBD1 (5 bases). The CDR3 runs to 16 residues. Trimming removed 7 bases at V and 6 bases at J, with 24 bases between. Germline V CDR1 and CDR2: SGHAT, FQNNGV. The CDR3 bases are TGTGCCAGCACCATCCGGCCCCGGGGGGAGGGTGCTGAAGCTTTCTTT. Translated, it gives CASTIRPRGEGAEAFF.